This T cell receptor (beta chain) is drawn from a study of T cell repertoires in cytomegalovirus infection. The overall study: Public TCR beta signature analysis indicated the presence of both CMV infection and matching HLA type.

MiXCR, run by TCRdb on the reads, gives a single entry per CDR3 protein. Of some 220,000 distinct CDR3 sequences listed, about 12% are singletons. This receptor was taken from a human donor in good health (CMV status not recorded). Some clones in this sample may be carry-over from other donors' samples. Sequencing used PBMCs.

In DNA, the CDR3 is TGCGCCAGCAGCTTGGGGGAAGGGACAGCTAATGAAAAACTGTTTTTT. It specifies CASSLGEGTANEKLFF. The chain links TRBV5-1 to TRBJ1-4, with TRBD1 matching over 7 bases. This CDR3 is 16 amino acids long. V lost 0 bases to trimming and J lost 3 bases; unmatched junction nucleotides: 5. Germline CDR1 reads SGHRS; CDR2 reads YFSETQ.